This entry lists 15 T cell receptor beta chains sequenced from one sample in a study of T cells in localized non-small cell lung cancer. The method was immunoSEQ multiplex PCR; TCRdb's version includes in-frame clones alone and lacks a portion of them. The table includes fewer than 40,000 clones, 78% detected once. The sample here was peripheral blood, taken before any cancer treatment. The receptors were sampled from a male donor aged 60 or over with stage II squamous cell lung carcinoma.

The rearrangement joins TRBV6-1 to TRBJ1-4; D unclear. The length of the CDR3 is 15 residues. V shed 6 bases and J shed 2 bases, with 13 bases lying between them. Germline CDR1 and CDR2: MNHNS and SASEGT. CDR3 DNA: TGTGCCAGCAGAGCTTCAACTGGCACTAATGAAAAACTGTTTTTT. The encoded protein is CASRASTGTNEKLFF.

The chain employs TRBV6-1 and TRBJ2-3, with D perhaps TRBD1 (5 bases). Looked up from germline, CDR1 is MNHNS and CDR2 is SASEGT. This CDR3 spans 16 amino acids. The ends were cut back, 4 bases at V and 2 bases at J, with 16 bases in the middle. CDR3 amino acids: CASSGTTVLNTDTQYF. In DNA, the CDR3 is TGTGCCAGCAGTGGGACAACAGTTCTTAACACAGATACGCAGTATTTT.

The V and J genes are TRBV20-1 and TRBJ2-7; D is unclear. The CDR3 is made up of 11 amino acids. Germline lookup yields CDR1 DFQATT and CDR2 SNEGSKA (reference sequence). V lost 1 base and J lost 3, with 4 bases in between. CDR3 bases: TGCAGTGCTAGAGTGGACTACGAGCAGTACTTC. Translation: CSARVDYEQYF.

The chain recombines TRBV4-2 with TRBJ1-1; D gene unclear. This CDR3 contains 14 residues. Looked up from germline, CDR1 is LGHNA and CDR2 is YNFKEQ. V lost 0 bases, J lost 4 bases, and 9 bases lay in between. As DNA, the CDR3 is TGTGCCAGCAGCCAAGATCTTGGGTTCACTGAAGCTTTCTTT. Its protein product is CASSQDLGFTEAFF.

This sequence joins TRBV18 and TRBJ1-1, with no clear D. Germline values: CDR1 KGHSH, CDR2 LQKENI. CDR3 length equals 14 residues. V shed 5 bases and J shed 0 bases, with 10 bases lying between them. This CDR3 is CASSNGPVNTEAFF. The CDR3 bases are TGTGCCAGCTCAAACGGGCCTGTGAACACTGAAGCTTTCTTT.

The CDR3: CASSFSGMNTEAFF. Written as DNA, the CDR3 is TGTGCCAGCAGCTTTTCAGGGATGAACACTGAAGCTTTCTTT. The genes are TRBV11-3 and TRBJ1-1, with D maybe TRBD1 (5 bases). CDR1 and CDR2 (germline): SGHNT, YENEEA. CDR3 size: 14 residues. The V gene lost 3 bases and the J gene lost 0 bases, with 8 bases spanning the gap. Variable domain in full (rest from reference TRBV11-3 and TRBJ1-1): EAGVVQSPRYKIIEKKQPVAFWCNPISGHNTLYWYLQNLGQGPELLIRYENEEAVDDSQLPKDRFSAERLKGVDSTLKIQPAELGDSAVYLCASSFSGMNTEAFFGQGTRLTVV.

This chain connects TRBV11-2 to TRBJ2-7, with D tentatively TRBD1 (5 bases). V was shortened by 2 bases and J by 3 bases, with 14 bases between the two germline ends. Germline CDR1 reads SGHAT; CDR2 reads FQNNGV. The CDR3 runs to 15 residues. The CDR3 nucleotides are TGTGCCAGCAGCTTAATTCGAACAGGCAGCTACGAGCAGTACTTC. Protein sequence: CASSLIRTGSYEQYF.

The table lists this clone with a few counts. J is TRBJ1-5 and V is TRBV28, with D possibly being TRBD1 (5 bases). V lost 2 bases and J 3 bases, leaving 11 bases between the germline ends. This CDR3 has 15 residues. CDR1 is MDHEN, CDR2 SYDVKM, per germline. The CDR3 spells CASSLGGGTNQPQHF. The CDR3, as DNA: TGTGCCAGCAGTTTAGGGGGGGGAACCAATCAGCCCCAGCATTTT. The variable domain in full, completed from reference TRBV28 and TRBJ1-5, reads DVKVTQSSRYLVKRTGEKVFLECVQDMDHENMFWYRQDPGLGLRLIYFSYDVKMKEKGDIPEGYSVSREKKERFSLILESASTNQTSMYLCASSLGGGTNQPQHFGDGTRLSIL.

V gene TRBV6-6 combines with J gene TRBJ1-1, with D hard to call. The length of the CDR3 is 13 residues. V was pared by 7 bases and J by 5 bases, with 14 bases between. The germline V gene encodes CDR1 MNHNY and CDR2 SVGAGI (reference sequence). Here the CDR3 reads CASISPQKTEAFF. The DNA for the CDR3 is TGTGCCAGCATCTCCCCTCAGAAGACTGAAGCTTTCTTT.

The chain has TRBV6-1 and TRBJ2-7; a possible D gene is TRBD1 (6 bases). Trimming stripped 2 bases from V and 6 bases from J, with 17 bases between. Germline-derived CDR1 and CDR2 are MNHNS and SASEGT. The length of the CDR3 is 15 residues. In DNA, the CDR3 is TGTGCCAGCAGTGAATCCTGGCGTGGGGGCGGCGAGCAGTACTTC. Protein product: CASSESWRGGGEQYF.

The chain has TRBV6-6 and TRBJ1-5, with D possibly matching TRBD1 (6 bases). The CDR3 is made up of 13 amino acids. Deletions cut 2 bases from V and 5 bases from J, with 7 bases between. Germline CDR1 MNHNY, CDR2 SVGAGI (reference sequence). The CDR3 sequence is CASSYEGDQPQHF. CDR3 bases: TGTGCCAGCAGTTACGAGGGGGATCAGCCCCAGCATTTT.

The rearrangement uses TRBV5-5 and TRBJ2-7; D uncertain. The CDR3 sequence is 14 residues long. V dropped 1 base and J dropped 2 bases, with 10 bases sitting between them. Germline V CDR1 and CDR2: SGHKS, YYEKEE (reference sequence). The CDR3 is CASSLWRSAYEQYF. The CDR3 DNA is TGTGCCAGCAGCTTGTGGAGATCGGCCTACGAGCAGTACTTC. Full variable domain (missing parts from reference TRBV5-5 and TRBJ2-7): DAGVTQSPTHLIKTRGQQVTLRCSPISGHKSVSWYQQVLGQGPQFIFQYYEKEERGRGNFPDRFSARQFPNYSSELNVNALLLGDSALYLCASSLWRSAYEQYFGPGTRLTVT.

The rearrangement joins TRBV6-4 to TRBJ1-6, with 7 bases matching TRBD1. The CDR3 is 14 amino acids. Germline loops: CDR1 MRHNA, CDR2 SNTAGT. V trimming: 4 bases; J trimming: 6 bases; junction bases outside the gene matches: 3. CDR3 nucleotides: TGTGCCAGCAGTGCGGGGACAGCTAATTCACCCCTCCACTTT. This codes for CASSAGTANSPLHF.

The chain combines TRBV15 with TRBJ1-5, with D hard to call. Germline CDR1 is LNHNV and CDR2 is YYDKDF (reference sequence). V lost 7 bases and J lost 1, with 11 bases in between. The CDR3 consists of 14 residues. In DNA, the CDR3 is TGTGCCACCAACGGTGACGAGAGCAATCAGCCCCAGCATTTT. It is translated as CATNGDESNQPQHF.

A few counts support this clone. The chain has TRBV11-3 and TRBJ1-6; TRBD1 might be the D (6 bases). This CDR3 has 14 amino acids. Trimming left V 2 bases short and J 7 bases short, with 9 bases between. Per the germline V gene, CDR1 is SGHNT and CDR2 is YENEEA. The CDR3 sequence: CASSLMDSNSPLHF. The CDR3 nucleotides are TGTGCCAGCAGCTTAATGGACAGCAATTCACCCCTCCACTTT.